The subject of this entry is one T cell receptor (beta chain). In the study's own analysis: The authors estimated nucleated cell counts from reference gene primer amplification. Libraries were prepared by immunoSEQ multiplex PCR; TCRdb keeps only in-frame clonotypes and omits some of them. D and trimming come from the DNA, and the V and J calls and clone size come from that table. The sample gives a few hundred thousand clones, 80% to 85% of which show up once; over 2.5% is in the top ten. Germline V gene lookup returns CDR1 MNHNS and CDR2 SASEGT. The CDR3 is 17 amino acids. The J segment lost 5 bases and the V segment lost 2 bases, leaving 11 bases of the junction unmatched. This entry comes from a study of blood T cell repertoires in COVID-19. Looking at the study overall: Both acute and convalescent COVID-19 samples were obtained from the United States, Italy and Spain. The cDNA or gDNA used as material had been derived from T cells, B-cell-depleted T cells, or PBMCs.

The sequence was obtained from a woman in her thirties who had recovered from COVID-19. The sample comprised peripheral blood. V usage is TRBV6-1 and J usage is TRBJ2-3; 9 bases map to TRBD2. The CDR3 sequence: CASSESAGGRGGDTQYF. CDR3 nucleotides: TGTGCCAGCAGTGAATCAGCGGGGGGACGGGGTGGAGATACGCAGTATTTT.